The clone carrying this T cell receptor beta chain has just one count. Trimming stripped 5 bases from V and 4 bases from J, with 14 bases between. Germline V gene sequence: CDR1 KGHSH, CDR2 LQKENI. The CDR3 has 14 residues. Original analysis: Nucleated cell number was recorded as an estimate derived from reference gene primer amplification. TCRdb keeps only in-frame clones here, not all; method: immunoSEQ multiplex PCR. D and trimming were read from the DNA, whereas the V and J calls and clone size are those reported in that table. The table has about 95,000 clones, more than 80% seen once. The data stem from a study of blood T cell repertoires in COVID-19. At the level of the study: Sites across the United States, Italy and Spain contributed samples from acute and convalescent COVID-19. T cells, B-cell-depleted T cells, or PBMCs supplied cDNA or gDNA.

The chain couples TRBV18 to TRBJ1-1, with D maybe TRBD1 (5 bases). The TCR sequence derives from a human donor in a cohort sampled during active COVID-19. Sequencing was carried out using peripheral blood. The CDR3 DNA reads TGTGCCAGCTCAACCAGACCGGGGGGCACTGAAGCTTTCTTT. It codes for CASSTRPGGTEAFF. Supplemented by reference TRBV18 and TRBJ1-1, the full variable domain reads NAGVMQNPRHLVRRRGQEARLRCSPMKGHSHVYWYRQLPEEGLKFMVYLQKENIIDESGMPKERFSAEFPKEGPSILRIQQVVRGDSAAYFCASSTRPGGTEAFFGQGTRLTVV.